The 10 T cell receptor beta chains presented below share a single source sample, sequenced in a study of T cells in Graves' hyperthyroidism and ophthalmopathy. It was RNA transcripts that yielded the amplified TCR beta CDR3 regions. An initial round of RT-PCR targeting the TCR CDR3 relied on the HTBI primer set. TCRdb used MiXCR to reprocess the multiplex PCR reads, holding one entry per CDR3 protein. The data show under 300,000 distinct CDR3 sequences, approximately 16% seen once. Sequencing was carried out using blood. All receptors derive from a woman aged 45 to 65 with Graves' hyperthyroidism that later progressed to Graves' ophthalmopathy.

The sample holds many counts of this clonotype. The gene calls are TRBV14 and TRBJ2-3, with D hard to call. V was cut by 0 bases and J by 4 bases, with 5 bases left in between. Germline CDR1 SGHDN, CDR2 FVKESK. The CDR3 length is 13 residues. CDR3 DNA: TGTGCCAGCAGCCAAGAGATCCCAGATACGCAGTATTTT. It is translated as CASSQEIPDTQYF.

Ten or more counts support this clonotype. V gene TRBV7-8 combines with J gene TRBJ1-1; D possibly corresponds to TRBD1 (6 bases). V dropped 1 base and J dropped 5 bases, with 20 bases sitting between them. This CDR3 is 17 amino acids long. CDR1 SGHVS and CDR2 FQNEAQ come from the germline V gene. The CDR3 DNA reads as TGTGCCAGCAGCTTAGTTGGGACAAGGGGGGCGAGGACTGAAGCTTTCTTT. It specifies CASSLVGTRGARTEAFF.

This clonotype was recorded many times. The chain links TRBV5-1 to TRBJ1-1; no reliable D call. The CDR3 is 14 amino acids. Germline CDR1 reads SGHRS; CDR2 reads YFSETQ. Trimming removed 0 bases from V and 1 base from J, with 7 bases in between. In DNA, the CDR3 is TGCGCCAGCAGCTTGGCCCAACAGAACACTGAAGCTTTCTTT. Protein: CASSLAQQNTEAFF.

This clonotype was counted many times. The chain links TRBV18 to TRBJ2-1; 11 nucleotides align to TRBD2. This CDR3 is 17 amino acids long. The V gene's germline CDR1 is KGHSH and CDR2 LQKENI. Germline trimming cut 6 bases from V and 3 bases from J; bases unmatched to any gene: 10. The CDR3 sequence is CASSPRTSGSFYNEQFF. CDR3 bases: TGTGCCAGCTCTCCGAGGACTAGCGGGTCCTTCTACAATGAGCAGTTCTTC.

V usage is TRBV4-1 and J usage is TRBJ2-1; D is possibly TRBD2 (7 bases). The germline V and J ends were trimmed by 4 bases and 10 bases, with 17 bases remaining between them. The CDR3 sequence is 14 residues long. Germline V gene lookup returns CDR1 MGHRA and CDR2 YSYEKL. This chain's CDR3 is CASSPIGGRLEQFF. As DNA, the CDR3 is TGCGCCAGCAGCCCGATCGGGGGGCGGCTGGAGCAGTTCTTC.

This clonotype occurred a few times. The chain links TRBV20-1 to TRBJ2-1; TRBD1 might be the D (5 bases). The CDR3 is 18 amino acids. From germline, CDR1 is DFQATT and CDR2 SNEGSKA (reference sequence). The V end was cut by 0 bases, the J end by 9 bases, with 27 bases between. The CDR3 spells CSARDRFRATWSMREQFF. CDR3 bases: TGCAGTGCTAGAGATAGGTTCAGGGCTACATGGTCGATGCGTGAGCAGTTCTTC.

This clonotype was counted at least ten times. This CDR3 is CASSGTGGTNEQFF. CDR3 sequence (DNA): TGCGCCAGCAGCGGGACAGGGGGGACCAATGAGCAGTTCTTC. The rearrangement uses TRBV5-1 and TRBJ2-1; 11 nucleotides align to TRBD1. The CDR3 sequence is 14 residues long. Germline V lookup: CDR1 SGHRS, CDR2 YFSETQ. V gave up 4 bases and J gave up 6 bases; unmatched junction bases: 3.

This clonotype occurred many times. The chain combines TRBV28 with TRBJ2-7; D is possibly TRBD2 (6 bases). Germline CDR1 is MDHEN and CDR2 is SYDVKM. Trimming left V 7 bases short and J 1 base short, with 11 bases between. The CDR3 is made up of 13 amino acids. CDR3 in amino acids: CASTGLNSYEQYF. The CDR3 DNA is TGTGCCAGCACGGGACTTAATTCCTACGAGCAGTACTTC.

This clonotype showed up many times. The chain recombines TRBV7-3 with TRBJ2-1; D perhaps matches TRBD2 (5 bases). Trimming took off 2 bases at V and 8 bases at J, with 10 bases between the two ends. Germline CDR1 SGHTA, CDR2 FQGTGA. The CDR3 consists of 13 residues. In DNA, the CDR3 is TGTGCCAGCAGCTTAGAGGGAGCCCATGAGCAGTTCTTC. Protein sequence: CASSLEGAHEQFF.

Comments on this clonotype: Possible read error: a much larger clone is one base away. J is TRBJ1-4 and V is TRBV27, with 9 bases matching TRBD1. Germline CDR1 and CDR2: MNHEY and SMNVEV (reference sequence). The CDR3 has 16 amino acids. The CDR3 loop is CASSLRGQGTNEELFF. CDR3 DNA sequence: TGTGCCAGCAGTTTACGGGGACAGGGCACTAATGAAGAACTGTTTTTT.